These T cell receptor beta chains were read from a single sample in a study of early T cells in non-severe SARS-CoV-2 infection. MiXCR, run by TCRdb on the 5' RACE reads, gives a single entry per CDR3 protein. The sample shows fewer than 65,000 distinct CDR3 sequences, approximately 12% of them seen only once. Sequenced material: whole blood. The receptor set was obtained from an adult who was a healthcare worker with PCR-confirmed SARS-CoV-2 infection or an uninfected control (not recorded which). The CDR3 runs from the conserved cysteine through the conserved F or W. The order of the fields is V gene, CDR3 length, D gene, clone size, J gene, CDR3 DNA, CDR3 protein. The D gene is left open where the match is weak. Rows may omit the clone size; those that give it use once, few, many or a size class.

V gene: TRBV19
CDR3 length: 14
D gene: NA
clone size: many
J gene: TRBJ1-5
CDR3 DNA: TGTGCCACTTCGGGGACTACTGGCAATCAGCCCCAGCATTTT
CDR3 protein: CATSGTTGNQPQHF

V gene: TRBV27
CDR3 length: 15
D gene: NA
clone size: few
J gene: TRBJ1-5
CDR3 DNA: TGTGCCAGCAGTTTGATAGGGAATATGGGTCAGCCCCAGCATTTT
CDR3 protein: CASSLIGNMGQPQHF

V gene: TRBV7-9
CDR3 length: 15
D gene: NA
clone size: once
J gene: TRBJ1-2
CDR3 DNA: TGTGCCAGCAGCTCCCAAGCCGACAGTCTCTATGGCTACACCTTC
CDR3 protein: CASSSQADSLYGYTF

V gene: TRBV11-2
CDR3 length: 15
D gene: NA
clone size: many
J gene: TRBJ2-7
CDR3 DNA: TGTGCCAGCGCACCGAGGAGTACCCCCGGCTGGGAGCAGTACTTC
CDR3 protein: CASAPRSTPGWEQYF

V gene: TRBV18
CDR3 length: 16
D gene: NA
clone size: NA
J gene: TRBJ2-2
CDR3 DNA: TGTGCCAGCTCACCGCAGCCCCAATCGAACACCGGGGAGCTGTTTTTT
CDR3 protein: CASSPQPQSNTGELFF

V gene: TRBV20-1
CDR3 length: 15
D gene: TRBD2
clone size: NA
J gene: TRBJ2-1
CDR3 DNA: TGCAGTGCTTGCTTCATTGAGCGGGGCTACAATGAGCAGTTCTTC
CDR3 protein: CSACFIERGYNEQFF

V gene: TRBV20-1
CDR3 length: 15
D gene: TRBD2
clone size: NA
J gene: TRBJ2-3
CDR3 DNA: TGCAGTGCTTATGGACTAGCCGGGTACACAGATACGCAGTATTTT
CDR3 protein: CSAYGLAGYTDTQYF

V gene: TRBV11-3
CDR3 length: 14
D gene: NA
clone size: many
J gene: TRBJ2-5
CDR3 DNA: TGTGCCAGCAGCTTACGGCTGGGCGAAGAGACCCAGTACTTC
CDR3 protein: CASSLRLGEETQYF

V gene: TRBV7-9
CDR3 length: 15
D gene: NA
clone size: once
J gene: TRBJ2-3
CDR3 DNA: TGTGCCAGCAGCTTAGTCGGCGGGGTTGGGGATACGCAGTATTTT
CDR3 protein: CASSLVGGVGDTQYF

V gene: TRBV5-1
CDR3 length: 14
D gene: NA
clone size: many
J gene: TRBJ1-1
CDR3 DNA: TGCGCCAGCAGCTTTTCCGGGGGGAACACTGAAGCTTTCTTT
CDR3 protein: CASSFSGGNTEAFF

V gene: TRBV6-5
CDR3 length: 18
D gene: TRBD2
clone size: many
J gene: TRBJ2-6
CDR3 DNA: TGTGCCAGCTTGCGGCTAGCGGGGGGACGGACCGGGGCCAACGTCCTGACTTTC
CDR3 protein: CASLRLAGGRTGANVLTF

V gene: TRBV6-6
CDR3 length: 15
D gene: TRBD1
clone size: NA
J gene: TRBJ1-2
CDR3 DNA: TGTGCCAGCAGTTATTCGGACAGGGGGCACTATGGCTACACCTTC
CDR3 protein: CASSYSDRGHYGYTF

V gene: TRBV5-1
CDR3 length: 14
D gene: TRBD1
clone size: few
J gene: TRBJ1-2
CDR3 DNA: TGCGCCAGCAGCTTCGGACAGGGGATCTATGGCTACACCTTC
CDR3 protein: CASSFGQGIYGYTF

V gene: TRBV7-8
CDR3 length: 14
D gene: NA
clone size: few
J gene: TRBJ2-1
CDR3 DNA: TGTGCCAGCACTCCCCTAAGGGCGACTAGAGAGCAGTTCTTC
CDR3 protein: CASTPLRATREQFF

V gene: TRBV19
CDR3 length: 13
D gene: NA
clone size: many
J gene: TRBJ1-3
CDR3 DNA: TGTGCCAGTAGTAACAGACAAGGAAACACCATATATTTT
CDR3 protein: CASSNRQGNTIYF

V gene: TRBV2
CDR3 length: 14
D gene: TRBD1
clone size: many
J gene: TRBJ2-7
CDR3 DNA: TGTGCCAGCAGTGAAGGACAGGGGGTGTCCGAGCAGTACTTC
CDR3 protein: CASSEGQGVSEQYF

V gene: TRBV12-3/TRBV12-4
CDR3 length: 12
D gene: NA
clone size: few
J gene: TRBJ2-3
CDR3 DNA: TGTGCCAGCGGAGGGCCCCTTGCTACGCAGTATTTT
CDR3 protein: CASGGPLATQYF

V gene: TRBV7-9
CDR3 length: 15
D gene: NA
clone size: few
J gene: TRBJ1-4
CDR3 DNA: TGTGCCAGCAGCCCGGTGACGGCTCGTGGTGAAAAACTGTTTTTT
CDR3 protein: CASSPVTARGEKLFF

V gene: TRBV12-3/TRBV12-4
CDR3 length: 14
D gene: TRBD1
clone size: many
J gene: TRBJ2-1
CDR3 DNA: TGTGCCAGCAGACCCTCGGGACAGGGTAATGAGCAGTTCTTC
CDR3 protein: CASRPSGQGNEQFF

V gene: TRBV29-1
CDR3 length: 12
D gene: TRBD2
clone size: NA
J gene: TRBJ2-7
CDR3 DNA: TGCAGCGGGACTAGCGGGGGCCCCGAGCAGTACTTC
CDR3 protein: CSGTSGGPEQYF

V gene: TRBV7-9
CDR3 length: 15
D gene: TRBD2
clone size: many
J gene: TRBJ2-1
CDR3 DNA: TGTGCCAGCACCACCCCTAGCGGGGGGGCCGCTGAGCAGTTCTTC
CDR3 protein: CASTTPSGGAAEQFF

V gene: TRBV14
CDR3 length: 16
D gene: TRBD1
clone size: few
J gene: TRBJ1-1
CDR3 DNA: TGTGCCAGCAGCCAGGACAGGGGCGGGATGAACACTGAAGCTTTCTTT
CDR3 protein: CASSQDRGGMNTEAFF

V gene: TRBV4-2
CDR3 length: 13
D gene: NA
clone size: many
J gene: TRBJ2-7
CDR3 DNA: TGTGCCAGCAGCCACCCCGGCAGCTACGAGCAGTACTTC
CDR3 protein: CASSHPGSYEQYF

V gene: TRBV5-1
CDR3 length: 13
D gene: NA
clone size: few
J gene: TRBJ1-1
CDR3 DNA: TGCGCCAGCAGCATGGCGGTGAACACTGAAGCTTTCTTT
CDR3 protein: CASSMAVNTEAFF

V gene: TRBV10-3
CDR3 length: 17
D gene: TRBD2
clone size: NA
J gene: TRBJ2-3
CDR3 DNA: TGTGCCATCAGTGGGGCTAGCGGGGGCCAAAGCACAGATACGCAGTATTTT
CDR3 protein: CAISGASGGQSTDTQYF

V gene: TRBV5-4
CDR3 length: 15
D gene: NA
clone size: few
J gene: TRBJ2-2
CDR3 DNA: TGTGCCAGCAGCTTGTCGTGGGAAAACACCGGGGAGCTGTTTTTT
CDR3 protein: CASSLSWENTGELFF

V gene: TRBV10-1
CDR3 length: 13
D gene: TRBD2
clone size: NA
J gene: TRBJ2-2
CDR3 DNA: TGCGCCAGCAAGGCTAGCGGGGCCGGGGAGCTGTTTTTT
CDR3 protein: CASKASGAGELFF

V gene: TRBV4-3
CDR3 length: 17
D gene: TRBD2
clone size: NA
J gene: TRBJ2-1
CDR3 DNA: TGCGCCAGCAGCCCCGGGACTAGCGGGGGGCCAGAGAATGAGCAGTTCTTC
CDR3 protein: CASSPGTSGGPENEQFF

V gene: TRBV6-4
CDR3 length: 15
D gene: NA
clone size: few
J gene: TRBJ2-2
CDR3 DNA: TGTGCCAGCAGTCACCGGGCAGGGGAAACCGGGGAGCTGTTTTTT
CDR3 protein: CASSHRAGETGELFF

V gene: TRBV6-1
CDR3 length: 11
D gene: NA
clone size: many
J gene: TRBJ1-2
CDR3 DNA: TGTGCAGCCGAGGGGCAGGGAGGCTACACCTTC
CDR3 protein: CAAEGQGGYTF

V gene: TRBV2
CDR3 length: 13
D gene: NA
clone size: NA
J gene: TRBJ2-7
CDR3 DNA: TGTGCCAGCAACGGGATAGGAACCTACGAGCAGTACTTC
CDR3 protein: CASNGIGTYEQYF

V gene: TRBV10-3
CDR3 length: 13
D gene: NA
clone size: few
J gene: TRBJ2-7
CDR3 DNA: TGTGCCCAAGCTCTTGGAGCGGGCTACGAGCAGTACTTC
CDR3 protein: CAQALGAGYEQYF

V gene: TRBV27
CDR3 length: 14
D gene: TRBD1
clone size: many
J gene: TRBJ2-5
CDR3 DNA: TGTGCCAGCAACCCGGGACAGGGGACGGAGACCCAGTACTTC
CDR3 protein: CASNPGQGTETQYF

V gene: TRBV11-2
CDR3 length: 13
D gene: NA
clone size: few
J gene: TRBJ2-1
CDR3 DNA: TGTGCCAGCAGCCTACAGGGAGGTTATGAGCAGTTCTTC
CDR3 protein: CASSLQGGYEQFF

V gene: TRBV7-6
CDR3 length: 17
D gene: TRBD1
clone size: few
J gene: TRBJ1-2
CDR3 DNA: TGTGCCAGCAGCTTAGCGCGTCCGGGACAGACCAATGCCGGCTACACCTTC
CDR3 protein: CASSLARPGQTNAGYTF

V gene: TRBV12-3/TRBV12-4
CDR3 length: 13
D gene: NA
clone size: few
J gene: TRBJ1-1
CDR3 DNA: TGTGCCAGCAGCCCGGATGTCCGCACTGAAGCTTTCTTT
CDR3 protein: CASSPDVRTEAFF

V gene: TRBV30
CDR3 length: 12
D gene: NA
clone size: few
J gene: TRBJ2-7
CDR3 DNA: TGTGCCTGGACGGCAGGGACGGGGGAGCAGTACTTC
CDR3 protein: CAWTAGTGEQYF

V gene: TRBV10-3
CDR3 length: 16
D gene: NA
clone size: many
J gene: TRBJ2-1
CDR3 DNA: TGTGCCATCAGTGGGAGACAGGAGAGCTCCTACAATGAGCAGTTCTTC
CDR3 protein: CAISGRQESSYNEQFF

V gene: TRBV18
CDR3 length: 18
D gene: NA
clone size: many
J gene: TRBJ2-2
CDR3 DNA: TGTGCCAGCTCACCACGCGTTGTCGGGGGGCAAAACACCGGGGAGCTGTTTTTT
CDR3 protein: CASSPRVVGGQNTGELFF